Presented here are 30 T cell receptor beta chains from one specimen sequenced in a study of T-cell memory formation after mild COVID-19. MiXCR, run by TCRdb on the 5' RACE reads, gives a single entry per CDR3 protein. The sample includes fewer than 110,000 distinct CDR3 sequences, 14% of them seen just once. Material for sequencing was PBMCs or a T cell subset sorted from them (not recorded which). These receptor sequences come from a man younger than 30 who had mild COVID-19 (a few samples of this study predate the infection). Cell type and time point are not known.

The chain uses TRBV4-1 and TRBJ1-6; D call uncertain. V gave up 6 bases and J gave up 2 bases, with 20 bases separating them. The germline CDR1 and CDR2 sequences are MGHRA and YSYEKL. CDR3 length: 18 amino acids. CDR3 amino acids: CASSKQVRPNPYNSPLHF. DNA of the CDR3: TGCGCCAGCAGTAAGCAGGTCAGGCCGAATCCCTATAATTCACCCCTCCACTTT.

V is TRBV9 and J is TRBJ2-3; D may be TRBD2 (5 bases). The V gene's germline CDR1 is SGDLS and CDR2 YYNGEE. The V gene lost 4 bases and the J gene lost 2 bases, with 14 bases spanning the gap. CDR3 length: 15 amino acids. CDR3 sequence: CASSTRDKVTDTQYF. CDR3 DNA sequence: TGTGCCAGCAGCACCCGGGATAAGGTCACAGATACGCAGTATTTT.

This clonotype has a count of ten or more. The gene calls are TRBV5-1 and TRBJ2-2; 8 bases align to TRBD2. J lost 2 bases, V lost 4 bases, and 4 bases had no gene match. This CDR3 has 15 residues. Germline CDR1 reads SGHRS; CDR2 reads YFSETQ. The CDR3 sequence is CASSRSGVNTGELFF. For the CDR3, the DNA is TGCGCCAGCAGCCGTAGCGGGGTAAACACCGGGGAGCTGTTTTTT.

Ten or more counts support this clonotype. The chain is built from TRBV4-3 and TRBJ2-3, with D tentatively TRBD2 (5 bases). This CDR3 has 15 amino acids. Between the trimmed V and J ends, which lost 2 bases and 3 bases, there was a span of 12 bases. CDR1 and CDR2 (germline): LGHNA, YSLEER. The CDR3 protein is CASSQRRWRTDTQYF. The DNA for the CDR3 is TGCGCCAGCAGCCAACGCCGGTGGAGGACAGATACGCAGTATTTT.

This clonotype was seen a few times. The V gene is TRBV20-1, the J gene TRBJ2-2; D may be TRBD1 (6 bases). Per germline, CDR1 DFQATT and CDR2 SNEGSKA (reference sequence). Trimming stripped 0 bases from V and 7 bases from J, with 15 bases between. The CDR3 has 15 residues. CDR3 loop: CSARERGNYIGELFF. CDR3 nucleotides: TGCAGTGCTAGAGAGAGGGGGAATTATATCGGGGAGCTGTTTTTT.

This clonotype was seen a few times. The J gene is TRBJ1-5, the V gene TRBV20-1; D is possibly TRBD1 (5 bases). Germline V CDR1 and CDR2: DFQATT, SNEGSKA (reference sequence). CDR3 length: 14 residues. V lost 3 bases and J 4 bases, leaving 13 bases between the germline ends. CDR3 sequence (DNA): TGCAGTGCTAGGGGGCTCTCACCAAATCAGCCCCAGCATTTT. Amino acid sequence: CSARGLSPNQPQHF.

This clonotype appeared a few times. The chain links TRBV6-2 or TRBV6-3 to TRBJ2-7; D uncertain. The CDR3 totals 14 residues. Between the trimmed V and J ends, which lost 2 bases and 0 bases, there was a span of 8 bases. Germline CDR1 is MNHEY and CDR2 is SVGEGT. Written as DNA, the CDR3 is TGTGCCAGCAGTTACCCGGCTTACTCCTACGAGCAGTACTTC. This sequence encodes CASSYPAYSYEQYF.

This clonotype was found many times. The CDR3 coding sequence is TGCAGCGTTTTGGAGAACACCGGGGAGCTGTTTTTT. Protein sequence: CSVLENTGELFF. This chain joins TRBV29-1 and TRBJ2-2; D gene unclear. Looked up from germline, CDR1 is SQVTM and CDR2 is ANQGSEA. V dropped 5 bases and J dropped 1 base, with 5 bases sitting between them. The CDR3 runs to 12 residues.

Here the CDR3 reads CASSRSNGGNTDTQYF. The CDR3 DNA reads as TGCGCCAGCAGCCGCAGCAACGGGGGGAACACAGATACGCAGTATTTT. This sequence joins TRBV5-1 and TRBJ2-3; 7 nucleotides agree with TRBD2. V lost 4 bases, J lost 2 bases, and 10 bases stayed unmatched. The CDR3 is 16 residues long. CDR1 and CDR2 (germline): SGHRS, YFSETQ.

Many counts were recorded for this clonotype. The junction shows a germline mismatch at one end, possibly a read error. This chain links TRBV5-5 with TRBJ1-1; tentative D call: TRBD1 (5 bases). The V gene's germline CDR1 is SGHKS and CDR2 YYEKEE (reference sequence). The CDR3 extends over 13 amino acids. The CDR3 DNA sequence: TGCGCCAGCAGCTTGAGTGGGGGCACTGAAGCTTTCTTT. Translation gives CASSLSGGTEAFF.

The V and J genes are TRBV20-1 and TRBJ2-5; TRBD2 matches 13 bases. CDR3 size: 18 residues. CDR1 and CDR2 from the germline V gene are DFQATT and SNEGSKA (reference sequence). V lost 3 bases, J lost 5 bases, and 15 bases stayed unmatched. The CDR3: CSARAQGLAGEQGETQYF. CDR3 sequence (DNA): TGCAGTGCTAGGGCCCAAGGACTAGCGGGGGAGCAGGGGGAGACCCAGTACTTC.

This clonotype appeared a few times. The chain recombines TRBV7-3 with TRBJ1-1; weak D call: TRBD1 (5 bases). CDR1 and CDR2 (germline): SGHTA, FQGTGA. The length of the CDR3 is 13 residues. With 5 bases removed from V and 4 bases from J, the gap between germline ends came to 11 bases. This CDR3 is CASSLERGTEAFF. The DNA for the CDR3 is TGTGCCAGCAGCCTTGAGAGGGGCACTGAAGCTTTCTTT.

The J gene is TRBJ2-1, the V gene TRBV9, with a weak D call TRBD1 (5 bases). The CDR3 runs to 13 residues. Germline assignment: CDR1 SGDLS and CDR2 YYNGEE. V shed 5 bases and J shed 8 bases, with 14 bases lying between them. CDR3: CASRGKDNYEQFF. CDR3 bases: TGTGCCAGCAGGGGGAAGGACAACTATGAGCAGTTCTTC.

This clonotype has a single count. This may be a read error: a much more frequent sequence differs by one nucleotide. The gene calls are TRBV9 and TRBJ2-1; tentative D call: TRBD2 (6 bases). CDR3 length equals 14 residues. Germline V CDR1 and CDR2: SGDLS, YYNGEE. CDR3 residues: CASSVGGEPYEQLF. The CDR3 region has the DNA TGTGCCAGCAGCGTAGGGGGGGAACCCTATGAGCAGTTATTC.

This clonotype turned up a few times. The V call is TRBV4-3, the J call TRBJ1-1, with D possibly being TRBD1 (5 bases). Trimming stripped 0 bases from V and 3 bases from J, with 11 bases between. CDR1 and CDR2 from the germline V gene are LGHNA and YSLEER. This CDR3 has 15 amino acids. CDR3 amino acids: CASSQDRGGDTEAFF. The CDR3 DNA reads TGCGCCAGCAGCCAAGATAGGGGCGGGGACACTGAAGCTTTCTTT.

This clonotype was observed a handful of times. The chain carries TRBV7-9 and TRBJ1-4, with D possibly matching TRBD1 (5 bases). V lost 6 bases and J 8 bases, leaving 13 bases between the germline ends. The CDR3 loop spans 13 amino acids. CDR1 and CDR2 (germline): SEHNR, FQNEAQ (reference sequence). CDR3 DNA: TGTGCCAGCAGAAGGCAGGGCAGGGAAAAACTGTTTTTT. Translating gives CASRRQGREKLFF.

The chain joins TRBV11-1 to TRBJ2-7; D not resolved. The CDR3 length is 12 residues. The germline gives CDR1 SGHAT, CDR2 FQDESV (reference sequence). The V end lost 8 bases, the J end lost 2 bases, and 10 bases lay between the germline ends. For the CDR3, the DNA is TGTGCCAGCGGGATGACGCCCTACGAGCAGTACTTC. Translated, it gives CASGMTPYEQYF. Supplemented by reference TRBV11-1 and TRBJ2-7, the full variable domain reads EAEVAQSPRYKITEKSQAVAFWCDPISGHATLYWYRQILGQGPELLVQFQDESVVDDSQLPKDRFSAERLKGVDSTLKIQPAELGDSAMYLCASGMTPYEQYFGPGTRLTVT.

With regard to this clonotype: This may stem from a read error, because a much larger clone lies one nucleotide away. CDR3 protein: CASSSGTGYYEQYF. DNA for the CDR3: TGTGCCAGCAGCTCCGGGACAGGGTACTACGAGCAGTACTTC. The genes are TRBV7-2 and TRBJ2-7, with 9 bases identical to TRBD1. The germline gives CDR1 SGHTA, CDR2 FQGNSA. This CDR3 has 14 residues. V shed 4 bases, J shed 3 bases, and the junction held 4 bases outside the gene matches.

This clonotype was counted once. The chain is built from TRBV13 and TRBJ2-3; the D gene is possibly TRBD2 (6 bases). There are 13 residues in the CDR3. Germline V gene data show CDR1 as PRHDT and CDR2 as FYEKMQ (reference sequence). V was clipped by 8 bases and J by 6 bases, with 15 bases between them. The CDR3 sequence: CASRRLSGDTQYF. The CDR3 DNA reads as TGTGCCAGCCGCAGGCTCAGCGGGGATACGCAGTATTTT. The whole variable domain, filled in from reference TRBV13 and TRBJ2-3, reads AAGVIQSPRHLIKEKRETATLKCYPIPRHDTVYWYQQGPGQDPQFLISFYEKMQSDKGSIPDRFSAQQFSDYHSELNMSSLELGDSALYFCASRRLSGDTQYFGPGTRLTVL.

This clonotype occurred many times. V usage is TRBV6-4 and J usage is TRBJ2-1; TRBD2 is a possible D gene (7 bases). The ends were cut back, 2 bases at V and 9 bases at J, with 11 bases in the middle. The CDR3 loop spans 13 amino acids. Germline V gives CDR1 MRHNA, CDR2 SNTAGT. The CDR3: CASSDEGGPEQFF. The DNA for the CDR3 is TGTGCCAGCAGTGACGAGGGGGGGCCTGAGCAGTTCTTC.

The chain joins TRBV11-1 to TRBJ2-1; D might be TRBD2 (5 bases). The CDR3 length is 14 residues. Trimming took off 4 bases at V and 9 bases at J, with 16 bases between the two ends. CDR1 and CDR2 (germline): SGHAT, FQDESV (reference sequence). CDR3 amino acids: CASSSDLSRGEQFF. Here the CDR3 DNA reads TGTGCCAGCAGCTCCGACCTCAGTCGGGGTGAGCAGTTCTTC.

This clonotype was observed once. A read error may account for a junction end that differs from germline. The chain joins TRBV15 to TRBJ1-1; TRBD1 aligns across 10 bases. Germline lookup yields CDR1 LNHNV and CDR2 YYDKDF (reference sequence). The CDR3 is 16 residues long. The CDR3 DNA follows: TGTGCCACTAGCAGAGACTGGGACAGGGGATACACTGAAGCTTTCTTT. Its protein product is CATSRDWDRGYTEAFF.

The CDR3 sequence: CASSPLYSGANVLTF. In DNA, the CDR3 is TGTGCCAGCAGTCCTCTTTACTCTGGGGCCAACGTCCTGACTTTC. The chain is built from TRBV6-5 and TRBJ2-6; D unclear. The V gene's germline CDR1 is MNHEY and CDR2 SVGAGI. CDR3 length: 15 residues. Trimming took off 5 bases at V and 0 bases at J, with 8 bases between the two ends.

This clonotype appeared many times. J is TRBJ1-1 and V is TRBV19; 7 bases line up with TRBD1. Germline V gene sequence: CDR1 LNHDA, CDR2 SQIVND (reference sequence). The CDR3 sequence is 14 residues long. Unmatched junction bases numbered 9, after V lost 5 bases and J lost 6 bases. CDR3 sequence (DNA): TGTGCCAGTAGTCCCCCTGGGGACAGTTCTGAAGCTTTCTTT. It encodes CASSPPGDSSEAFF.

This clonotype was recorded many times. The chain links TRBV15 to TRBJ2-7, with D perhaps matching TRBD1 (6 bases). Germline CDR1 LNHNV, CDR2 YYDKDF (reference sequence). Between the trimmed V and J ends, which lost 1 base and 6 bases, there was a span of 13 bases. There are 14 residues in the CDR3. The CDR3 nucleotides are TGTGCCACCAGCAGAGTCGGGACAAACGGCGAGCAGTACGTC. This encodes CATSRVGTNGEQYV.

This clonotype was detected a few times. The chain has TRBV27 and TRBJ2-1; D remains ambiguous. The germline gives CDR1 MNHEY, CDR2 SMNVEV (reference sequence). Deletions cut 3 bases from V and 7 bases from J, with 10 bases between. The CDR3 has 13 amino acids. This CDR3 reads CASSFNVGNEQFF. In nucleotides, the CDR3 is TGTGCCAGCAGTTTTAATGTCGGGAATGAGCAGTTCTTC.

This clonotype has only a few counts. CDR3 bases: TGCGCCAGCAGCCAAGTGGGGGCAGGAAATGGCTACACCTTC. Encoded protein: CASSQVGAGNGYTF. The chain has TRBV4-1 and TRBJ1-2; D possibly corresponds to TRBD1 (6 bases). The CDR3 spans 14 residues. The V end was cut by 1 base, the J end by 6 bases, with 12 bases between. Germline assignment: CDR1 MGHRA and CDR2 YSYEKL.

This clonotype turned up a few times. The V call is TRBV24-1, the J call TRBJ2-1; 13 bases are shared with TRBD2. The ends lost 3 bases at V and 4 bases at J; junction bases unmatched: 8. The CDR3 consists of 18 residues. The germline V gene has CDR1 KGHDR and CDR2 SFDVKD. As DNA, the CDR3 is TGTGCCACCAGTGATCCAAGCCGGACTAGCGGGAGTTACAATGAGCAGTTCTTC. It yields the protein CATSDPSRTSGSYNEQFF.

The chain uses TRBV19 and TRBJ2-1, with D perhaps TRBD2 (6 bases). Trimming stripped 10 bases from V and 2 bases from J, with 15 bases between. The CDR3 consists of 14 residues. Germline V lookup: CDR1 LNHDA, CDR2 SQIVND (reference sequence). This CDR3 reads CATRDFLTYNEQFF. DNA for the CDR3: TGTGCCACCAGGGACTTCCTTACCTACAATGAGCAGTTCTTC.

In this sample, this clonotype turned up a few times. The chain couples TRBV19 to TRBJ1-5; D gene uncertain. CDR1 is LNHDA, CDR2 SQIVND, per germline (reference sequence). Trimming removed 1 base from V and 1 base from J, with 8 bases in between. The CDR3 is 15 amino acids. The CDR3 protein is CASSIGGRSNQPQHF. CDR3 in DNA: TGTGCCAGTAGTATAGGCGGGAGAAGCAATCAGCCCCAGCATTTT.